This T cell receptor beta chain is from a study of shared clonotypes between healthy human individuals. Sequencing used immunoSEQ multiplex PCR; TCRdb keeps in-frame clones, though not all of them. Of 70,000 to 95,000 clones in the sample, about 63% were seen once. The clonotype originates from a man younger than 40 in good health. Sequences were obtained from memory CD8+ T cells sorted from blood. Regarding subset: CD45RO+ cells pooled with CCR7-negative TemRA cells.

The CDR3 sequence: CASRRWDDSTDTQYF. DNA for the CDR3: TGTGCCAGCAGACGCTGGGACGATTCCACAGATACGCAGTATTTT. The chain couples TRBV5-4 to TRBJ2-3, with D tentatively TRBD1 or TRBD2 (5 bases each). V was cut by 5 bases and J by 2 bases, with 15 bases left in between. In germline, CDR1 is SGHNT, CDR2 YYREEE (reference sequence). The CDR3 loop spans 15 amino acids. Looking up the rest from reference TRBV5-4 and TRBJ2-3 gives the full variable domain: ETGVTQSPTHLIKTRGQQVTLRCSSQSGHNTVSWYQQALGQGPQFIFQYYREEENGRGNFPPRFSGLQFPNYSSELNVNALELDDSALYLCASRRWDDSTDTQYFGPGTRLTVL.